This T cell receptor beta chain was obtained from a study of blood T cell repertoires in COVID-19 (dated by TCRdb to about 2020). At the level of the whole study: Samples covering the acute and convalescent phases of COVID-19 were provided by collaborators in the United States, Italy and Spain. Where available, HLA class I and class II types were obtained from metadata supplied by the sample provider rather than from assay-based typing. Deeply sampled blood TCRbeta repertoires from subjects exposed to, actively infected with, or recovered from COVID-19 were included in the dataset. The repertoires were released in a freely available public database intended as a resource for research on the immune response to SARS-CoV-2. The material from the prospective study consisted of cDNA or gDNA derived from T cells, B-cell-depleted T cells, or PBMCs. The samples were drawn from the first 160 participants of the ongoing ImmuneRACE study and from over 950 subjects provided by 6 global collaborators. Sample metadata almost always included a de-identified subject ID, COVID-19 status, age in years and sex.

V is cut back by 5 bases and J by 2 bases, with 5 bases in the junction unmatched. From cysteine to phenylalanine, the CDR3 is 15 amino acids long. The retained sequence is limited to the CDR3, 45 bases, with the frame set at the first base. Taken from the germline V gene, the CDR1 and CDR2 loops are SGHRS and YFSETQ. Overall study results and their limits: Clinical and demographic metadata were provided uncurated, with the amount varying by source and participant.

Worth noting for this clone: Its antigen is still unknown. No base-level quality is on record; no much larger clone is a single base apart.

In Seattle, one collaborating source enrolled patients while the infection was active and tracked those patients longitudinally over the course of disease. The collaborating institutions used their own protocols to collect whole blood in K2EDTA tubes. For TCRbeta analysis, collaborator samples were shipped as frozen whole blood, as isolated PBMCs, or as DNA extracted from either sample type. The immunoSEQ Assay, a bias-controlled multiplex PCR, was used to amplify TCRbeta CDR3 regions from genomic DNA. As for how the authors treated the data: The number of nucleated cells in each sample was estimated by amplification of reference gene primers within the assay. Sequence reads were collapsed and filtered to measure the absolute abundance of every unique TCRbeta CDR3 rearrangement. For each sample, productive Simpson clonality was calculated as the square root of Simpson's diversity index over productive rearrangements. The immuneACCESS repertoire file appears here via TCRdb, limited to in-frame rearrangements. These files lack a portion of the clones; in checked studies, under half of the deficit traces to unresolved V genes, and the cause of the others is not known. V, J and clone size derive from that table, while D and trimming were established from the DNA sequence. The sample records about 280,000 clones, about nine tenths of which are singletons. About 11% of the sample belongs to the ten largest clones.

This clonotype was obtained from a woman in her twenties or thirties with COVID-19, enrolled during active disease. The chain was built from TRBV5-1 and TRBJ2-5; TRBD2 aligns with 11 central bases. The sample comprised peripheral blood. The DNA sequence is as follows: TGCGCCAGCAGTTCGGGACTAGCGGTGCAAGAGACCCAGTACTTC. It codes for CASSSGLAVQETQYF.